This T cell receptor (beta chain) was sequenced for a study of T cell responses to AZD1222 COVID-19 vaccine. Broader study findings: The reported proportion of spike-specific TCRs targeting unmutated variant regions was nearly half. Among AZD1222 vaccinees, only six or seven were seropositive at baseline. Donors, mostly white British, included more females; clonal diversity was possibly underestimated.

Sequencing was performed with immunoSEQ multiplex PCR; in TCRdb, only in-frame clones are kept and a portion is missing. The sample holds under 95,000 clones, roughly nine tenths seen once. With respect to this clone: The target antigen is unknown.

Pooling was applied to second doses at about 4 or about 12 weeks. The V end was cut by 1 base, the J end by 7 bases, with 13 bases between. Germline V gene sequence: CDR1 LGHDT, CDR2 YNNKEL (reference sequence). The CDR3 totals 14 residues. The chain has TRBV3-1 (or the pseudogene TRBV3-2) and TRBJ1-1, with no clear D. The receptor was isolated from an adult who received the AZD1222 COVID-19 vaccine. The material was peripheral blood, obtained 28 days after the second AZD1222 dose. CDR3 amino acids: CASSQVAGLGEAFF. CDR3 DNA sequence: TGTGCCAGCAGCCAAGTAGCGGGATTAGGTGAAGCTTTCTTT.